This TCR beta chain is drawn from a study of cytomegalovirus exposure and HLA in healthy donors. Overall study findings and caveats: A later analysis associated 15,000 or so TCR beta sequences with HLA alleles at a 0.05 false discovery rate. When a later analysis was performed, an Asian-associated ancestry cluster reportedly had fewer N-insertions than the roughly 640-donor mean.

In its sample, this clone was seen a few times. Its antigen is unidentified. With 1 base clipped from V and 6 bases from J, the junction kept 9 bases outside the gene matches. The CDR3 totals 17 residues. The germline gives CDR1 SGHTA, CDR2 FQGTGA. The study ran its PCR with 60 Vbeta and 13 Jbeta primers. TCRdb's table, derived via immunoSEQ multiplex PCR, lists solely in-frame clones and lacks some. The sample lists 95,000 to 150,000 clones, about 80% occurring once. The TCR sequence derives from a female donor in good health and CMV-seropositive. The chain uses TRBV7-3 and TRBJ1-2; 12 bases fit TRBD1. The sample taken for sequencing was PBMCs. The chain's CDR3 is CASSLKGQGARGDGYTF. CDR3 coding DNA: TGTGCCAGCAGCTTAAAGGGACAGGGGGCGCGGGGGGATGGCTACACCTTC.